The text below deals with one T cell receptor (beta chain). What it binds is not known. The sample is drawn from a study of CD8+ T cells in alopecia areata. Points from the study as a whole: Besides other cells, scalp samples also yield sequences of resident alphabeta T cells from normal skin. Among the 100 top clones, expanded CD8+ clones, like scalp clonality, were significantly decreased by tofacitinib.

Sample treatment: oral pan-JAK inhibitor, 5-10 mg twice daily. Looked up from germline, CDR1 is GTSNPN and CDR2 is SVGIG (reference sequence). V shed 2 bases and J 6 bases; nucleotides not matched to a gene: 13. This CDR3 has 16 amino acids. Reverse transcription of extracted RNA yielded cDNA, which provided the sequencing template. Sequencing was performed with immunoSEQ multiplex PCR; in TCRdb, only in-frame clones are kept and a portion is missing. The table lists 150,000 or so clones, about three fifths of them singletons, with roughly 0.85% in the top ten. Specimen: CD4+ T cells sorted from blood, collected at week 4, from a patient treated with tofacitinib. The rearrangement uses TRBV30 and TRBJ1-1; 9 bases agree with TRBD1. This TCR was sampled from a human donor with alopecia areata. The CDR3 reads CAWSLMGDRVGSEAFF. For the CDR3, the DNA is TGTGCCTGGAGTTTAATGGGGGACAGGGTCGGTTCTGAAGCTTTCTTT.